This TCR beta chain came from a study of OX40 agonist ivuxolimab in advanced cancers. About the study: Patients received the agonistic anti-OX40 (CD134) antibody ivuxolimab.

Produced via immunoSEQ multiplex PCR; TCRdb's table is partial and in-frame only. The sample contains 55,000 to 60,000 clones, approximately 93% of which appear only once. This CDR3 contains 12 residues. Germline V gene data show CDR1 as SNHLY and CDR2 as FYNNEI. The junction had 1 base not matched to a gene; V was cut back by 7 bases and J by 3 bases. This chain joins TRBV2 and TRBJ1-2; 8 positions match TRBD1. The receptor was derived from an adult with an advanced solid tumor such as melanoma, head and neck, liver or kidney cancer. The material was CD4+ or CD8+ T cells sorted from blood, obtained in a trial of the OX40 agonist ivuxolimab. The CDR3 is CASNRGDYGYTF. DNA for the CDR3: TGTGCCAGCAACAGGGGGGACTATGGCTACACCTTC.